Presented here are 28 T cell receptor beta chains from one specimen sequenced in a study of a mutant IDH1 vaccine in newly diagnosed glioma. Sequencing was performed with immunoSEQ multiplex PCR; in TCRdb, only in-frame clones are kept and a portion is missing. The repertoire consists of 99,000 or so clones, with over 85% occurring once and the leading ten covering roughly 0.61%. Time point of the sample: baseline, week 1 (first vaccination visit). Sample treatment: pre-vaccination baseline after standard-of-care therapy. The starting material was PBMCs, obtained from a glioma patient treated with radiotherapy, temozolomide or both. The receptors were sampled from a woman aged 45-59 years with glioma.

In its sample, this clone was seen a few times. The chain employs TRBV19 and TRBJ2-5; a possible D gene is TRBD1 (6 bases). The V gene lost 5 bases and the J gene lost 9 bases, with 19 bases spanning the gap. There are 14 residues in the CDR3. The germline CDR1 and CDR2 sequences are LNHDA and SQIVND (reference sequence). The CDR3 DNA follows: TGTGCCAGTAGTCCCCGTGGGGGCCCAAGGGCCCAGTACTTC. This codes for CASSPRGGPRAQYF.

The CDR3 DNA reads as TGTGCCAGCAGCTCCGGGGATTACACCGGGGAGCTGTTTTTT. The encoded protein is CASSSGDYTGELFF. The V and J genes are TRBV11-2 and TRBJ2-2; TRBD2 might be the D (5 bases). The CDR3 runs to 14 residues. The germline V and J ends were trimmed by 4 bases and 3 bases, with 9 bases remaining between them. Germline-derived CDR1 and CDR2 are SGHAT and FQNNGV.

This clone showed up just a few times. J is TRBJ2-3 and V is TRBV18, with TRBD1 matching 10 bases. The CDR3 is made up of 16 amino acids. CDR1 is KGHSH, CDR2 LQKENI, per germline. Trimming removed 3 bases from V and 4 bases from J; junction bases left unmatched: 7. The CDR3 sequence: CASSPGTGDPSDTQYF. The CDR3 DNA reads as TGTGCCAGCTCACCCGGGACAGGGGACCCATCAGATACGCAGTATTTT.

The chain's CDR3 is CASNPLNSRLRNNEQFF. For the CDR3, the DNA is TGTGCCAGCAACCCCTTGAATTCGCGGCTTCGGAACAATGAGCAGTTCTTC. This chain links TRBV5-6 with TRBJ2-1; D not certain. From germline, CDR1 is SGHDT and CDR2 YYEEEE. V was clipped by 6 bases and J by 5 bases, with 24 bases between them. The CDR3 loop spans 17 amino acids.

V usage is TRBV5-1 and J usage is TRBJ2-5, with TRBD1 matching 9 bases. V was pared by 1 base and J by 4 bases, with 5 bases of the junction left unmatched. Germline V gene lookup returns CDR1 SGHRS and CDR2 YFSETQ. The CDR3 has 15 amino acids. CDR3 amino acids: CASSLIGDRVETQYF. Here the CDR3 DNA reads TGCGCCAGCAGCTTGATTGGGGACAGGGTAGAGACCCAGTACTTC.

The chain employs TRBV7-2 and TRBJ2-2, with 9 bases matching TRBD1. Germline CDR1 is SGHTA and CDR2 is FQGNSA. The trim removed 6 bases at V and 4 bases at J, leaving 9 bases unmatched. CDR3 size: 16 residues. The DNA for the CDR3 is TGTGCCAGCAGTCCCCGGGACAGGGAACTCACCGGGGAGCTGTTTTTT. Residues: CASSPRDRELTGELFF.

The chain links TRBV18 to TRBJ2-5, with D tentatively TRBD2 (6 bases). Germline CDR1 and CDR2: KGHSH and LQKENI. The CDR3 is 12 amino acids. V lost 2 bases and J 5 bases, leaving 6 bases between the germline ends. The CDR3 protein is CASSPGRETQYF. The CDR3 coding sequence is TGTGCCAGCTCACCAGGGAGGGAGACCCAGTACTTC. Full variable domain (outside the CDR3, taken from reference TRBV18 and TRBJ2-5): NAGVMQNPRHLVRRRGQEARLRCSPMKGHSHVYWYRQLPEEGLKFMVYLQKENIIDESGMPKERFSAEFPKEGPSILRIQQVVRGDSAAYFCASSPGRETQYFGPGTRLLVL.

The chain has TRBV30 and TRBJ2-7, with D tentatively TRBD1 (5 bases). V dropped 3 bases and J dropped 5 bases, with 14 bases sitting between them. CDR1 is GTSNPN and CDR2 is SVGIG in the germline V gene (reference sequence). This CDR3 comprises 13 residues. CDR3: CAWSFSRVDEQYF. CDR3 in DNA: TGTGCCTGGAGCTTCAGCAGGGTCGACGAGCAGTACTTC.

This chain uses TRBV28 with TRBJ2-3, with a weak D call TRBD1 (6 bases). Trimming removed 3 bases at V and 5 bases at J, with 12 bases between. Germline V gives CDR1 MDHEN, CDR2 SYDVKM. The CDR3 has 14 amino acids. DNA of the CDR3: TGTGCCAGCAGTTTCACAGGGCTGGTAGATACGCAGTATTTT. This encodes CASSFTGLVDTQYF.

This clone was found once. J is TRBJ2-1 and V is TRBV7-9, with TRBD1 identical over 8 bases. The CDR3 is made up of 16 amino acids. Unmatched junction bases numbered 9, after V lost 4 bases and J lost 4 bases. CDR1 and CDR2 (germline): SEHNR, FQNEAQ (reference sequence). The CDR3: CASSWHRNRGYNEQFF. In DNA, the CDR3 is TGTGCCAGCAGCTGGCATAGGAACAGGGGGTACAATGAGCAGTTCTTC.

The chain carries TRBV5-4 and TRBJ2-5; 8 bases are shared with TRBD1. Unmatched junction bases numbered 5, after V lost 4 bases and J lost 12 bases. The CDR3 is made up of 11 amino acids. Germline V gene data show CDR1 as SGHNT and CDR2 as YYREEE (reference sequence). The CDR3 DNA is TGTGCCAGCAGCCGGGACAGGATCAAGTACTTC. It encodes CASSRDRIKYF.

V usage is TRBV9 and J usage is TRBJ2-1; TRBD2 matches 11 bases. The CDR3 totals 18 residues. CDR1 is SGDLS, CDR2 YYNGEE, per germline. V trimming: 2 bases; J trimming: 5 bases; junction bases outside the gene matches: 12. The CDR3 is CASSVSGGGTSGNNEQFF. DNA for the CDR3: TGTGCCAGCAGCGTCAGTGGGGGTGGGACTAGCGGAAACAATGAGCAGTTCTTC.

The V call is TRBV28, the J call TRBJ2-7, with 10 bases fitting TRBD1. With V trimmed by 4 bases and J by 2 bases, 5 bases remained unmatched. The CDR3 has 15 amino acids. Per germline, CDR1 MDHEN and CDR2 SYDVKM. CDR3 amino acids: CASSSPGQGTYEQYF. The CDR3 region has the DNA TGTGCCAGCAGTTCTCCGGGACAGGGGACCTACGAGCAGTACTTC.

CDR3 region: CASSVPGIYGYTF. The DNA for the CDR3 is TGTGCCAGCAGTGTCCCAGGGATCTATGGCTACACCTTC. The genes are TRBV6-1 and TRBJ1-2; tentative D call: TRBD1 (5 bases). V was trimmed by 4 bases and J by 4 bases, leaving 10 bases between them. The CDR3 is 13 amino acids. Germline CDR1 is MNHNS and CDR2 is SASEGT.

The CDR3 spells CASSPRYIYEQYF. DNA for the CDR3: TGTGCCAGCAGTCCCCGTTACATATACGAGCAGTACTTC. This chain links TRBV7-2 with TRBJ2-7; D is unresolved. The CDR3 extends over 13 amino acids. Germline assignment: CDR1 SGHTA and CDR2 FQGNSA. V was trimmed by 6 bases and J by 4 bases, leaving 13 bases between them.

This chain uses TRBV9 with TRBJ1-1, with D tentatively TRBD1 (5 bases). Trimming cost V 4 bases and J 4 bases, with 14 bases left between them. CDR1 and CDR2 (germline): SGDLS, YYNGEE. This CDR3 has 14 amino acids. DNA of the CDR3: TGTGCCAGCAGCCTTGACACTGGGGCCACTGAAGCTTTCTTT. This codes for CASSLDTGATEAFF.

CDR3 DNA sequence: TGCGCCAGCAGCTTGGGGGTGGGTTATACTGAAGCTTTCTTT. Protein sequence: CASSLGVGYTEAFF. The gene calls are TRBV5-1 and TRBJ1-1, with unresolved D. CDR3 length equals 14 residues. V was cut by 0 bases and J by 5 bases, with 11 bases left in between. CDR1 SGHRS and CDR2 YFSETQ come from the germline V gene.

The CDR3 DNA is TGCGCCAGCAGCTTGGAGGGACAGGGGACCGATGAGCAGTTCTTC. Translation: CASSLEGQGTDEQFF. The chain combines TRBV5-1 with TRBJ2-1, with 10 bases lining up with TRBD1. Losses at the gene ends were 0 bases for V and 8 bases for J; bases not matched to a gene: 5. This CDR3 contains 15 residues. Germline values: CDR1 SGHRS, CDR2 YFSETQ.

The chain employs TRBV7-9 and TRBJ1-6, with 7 bases matching TRBD1. Trimming removed 5 bases from V and 4 bases from J; junction bases left unmatched: 2. CDR1 and CDR2 from the germline V gene are SEHNR and FQNEAQ (reference sequence). CDR3 size: 14 residues. This chain's CDR3 is CASSPGQYNSPLHF. The CDR3 DNA reads as TGTGCCAGCAGCCCGGGACAGTATAATTCACCCCTCCACTTT.

This rearrangement joins TRBV5-6 to TRBJ2-5, with 7 nucleotides matching TRBD1. Trimming took 4 bases from V and 7 from J; bases not matched to a gene: 7. CDR3 size: 13 residues. Germline CDR1 and CDR2: SGHDT and YYEEEE. CDR3 coding DNA: TGTGCCAGCAGCCCGACAGGGCGTGTGACCCAGTACTTC. Protein: CASSPTGRVTQYF.

This chain links TRBV14 with TRBJ2-2; D is perhaps TRBD1 (5 bases). V gave up 4 bases and J gave up 0 bases, with 9 bases separating them. This CDR3 contains 15 residues. Germline V gene data show CDR1 as SGHDN and CDR2 as FVKESK. This CDR3 is CASSRQFANTGELFF. The CDR3 bases are TGTGCCAGCAGCCGACAGTTCGCGAACACCGGGGAGCTGTTTTTT.

The table lists this clone with a few counts. V gene TRBV23-1 combines with J gene TRBJ2-7; TRBD2 matches at 10 bases. TRBV23-1 is sorted into the ORF group, with uncertain function. This CDR3 is 17 amino acids long. V shed 6 bases and J 3 bases; nucleotides not matched to a gene: 14. CDR3 sequence reads: CASRRKIPAGGRYEQYF. CDR3 bases: TGCGCCAGCAGACGCAAAATTCCAGCGGGAGGGCGCTACGAGCAGTACTTC.

The gene calls are TRBV2 and TRBJ1-6; 7 nucleotides align to TRBD1. The CDR3 has 17 residues. Germline lookup yields CDR1 SNHLY and CDR2 FYNNEI. Trimming cost V 6 bases and J 0 bases; bases outside gene matches: 8. As DNA, the CDR3 is TGTGCCAGCAGCAGTACAGGGGTCAGCTCCTATAATTCACCCCTCCACTTT. It yields the protein CASSSTGVSSYNSPLHF. The complete variable domain, with remaining parts taken from reference TRBV2 and TRBJ1-6, reads EPEVTQTPSHQVTQMGQEVILRCVPISNHLYFYWYRQILGQKVEFLVSFYNNEISEKSEIFDDQFSVERPDGSNFTLKIRSTKLEDSAMYFCASSSTGVSSYNSPLHFGNGTRLTVT.

The V gene is TRBV28, the J gene TRBJ1-2; 10 bases line up with TRBD1. The V gene's germline CDR1 is MDHEN and CDR2 SYDVKM. This CDR3 is built from 14 residues. With 2 bases clipped from V and 4 bases from J, the junction kept 1 base outside the gene matches. The CDR3 DNA reads as TGTGCCAGCAGTTTAGGGGACAGGGGCTATGGCTACACCTTC. Translating it yields CASSLGDRGYGYTF.

The chain has TRBV2 and TRBJ2-3; the match to TRBD2 covers 7 bases. This CDR3 comprises 12 residues. V dropped 7 bases and J dropped 4; count of bases not matched to a gene: 2. Germline CDR1 and CDR2: SNHLY and FYNNEI. CDR3 coding DNA: TGTGCCAGCATGGGGGGGGCAGATACGCAGTATTTT. This translates into CASMGGADTQYF.

In this sample, this clone turned up once. This chain connects TRBV10-1 to TRBJ2-2, with D tentatively TRBD1 (6 bases). The germline V and J ends were trimmed by 6 bases and 1 base, with 9 bases remaining between them. CDR1 and CDR2 from the germline V gene are WNHNN and SYGVQD (reference sequence). CDR3 length: 14 amino acids. The CDR3: CASRDRKNTGELFF. In DNA, the CDR3 is TGCGCCAGCAGGGACAGAAAGAACACCGGGGAGCTGTTTTTT.

The CDR3 protein is CASSPYWTGYSYEQYF. In DNA form, the CDR3 reads TGTGCCAGCAGCCCCTACTGGACAGGTTACTCCTACGAGCAGTACTTC. The V call is TRBV7-9, the J call TRBJ2-7, with 7 bases identical to TRBD1. V shed 5 bases and J 0 bases; nucleotides not matched to a gene: 10. Germline V gives CDR1 SEHNR, CDR2 FQNEAQ (reference sequence). The CDR3 runs 16 residues.

The rearrangement joins TRBV5-1 to TRBJ2-1, with TRBD1 as a possible D gene (6 bases). V gave up 0 bases and J gave up 2 bases, with 12 bases separating them. The V gene's germline CDR1 is SGHRS and CDR2 YFSETQ. This CDR3 is built from 16 residues. CDR3 residues: CASSLAGVITYNEQFF. The CDR3 nucleotides are TGCGCCAGCAGCTTGGCAGGGGTAATCACCTACAATGAGCAGTTCTTC.